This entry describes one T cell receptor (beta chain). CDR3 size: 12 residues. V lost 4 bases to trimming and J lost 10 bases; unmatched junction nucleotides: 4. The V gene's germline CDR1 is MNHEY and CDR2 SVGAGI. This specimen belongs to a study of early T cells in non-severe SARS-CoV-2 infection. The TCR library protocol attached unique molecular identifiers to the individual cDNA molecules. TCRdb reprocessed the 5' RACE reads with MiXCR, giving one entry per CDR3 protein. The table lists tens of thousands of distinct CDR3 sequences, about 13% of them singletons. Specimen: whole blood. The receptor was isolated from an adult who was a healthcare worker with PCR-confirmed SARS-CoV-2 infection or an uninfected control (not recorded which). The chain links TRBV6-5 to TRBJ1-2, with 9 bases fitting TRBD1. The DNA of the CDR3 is TGTGCCAGCAGTTCCCGGGACAGGGACTACACCTTC. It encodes CASSSRDRDYTF.